The next 7 T cell receptor beta chains were all read from a single sample in a study of cytomegalovirus exposure and HLA in healthy donors. The PCR made use of 60 Vbeta and 13 Jbeta primers. Clones were read by immunoSEQ multiplex PCR, and TCRdb kept only the in-frame ones, dropping some. The sample gives approximately 160,000 clones, over 70% of which show up once; 1.4% to 1.5% is in the top ten. Sequencing was done on a sample of PBMCs. Every receptor here comes from a woman between 25 and 40 years old in good health and CMV-seropositive.

The chain carries TRBV6-4 and TRBJ2-4; 8 bases are a match to TRBD1. The V gene end was trimmed by 0 bases and the J gene end by 1 base; junction bases not matched to a gene: 11. The length of the CDR3 is 19 residues. Germline V gives CDR1 MRHNA, CDR2 SNTAGT. CDR3 protein: CASSDSATGGYGAKNIQYF. The CDR3 DNA follows: TGTGCCAGCAGTGACTCGGCTACAGGGGGATATGGGGCCAAAAACATTCAGTACTTC.

This clone was seen a few times. J is TRBJ1-1 and V is TRBV5-1; D remains ambiguous. The CDR3 is 13 amino acids. In germline, CDR1 is SGHRS, CDR2 YFSETQ. Trimming left V 4 bases short and J 1 base short, with 8 bases between. This CDR3 is CASSRAENTEAFF. CDR3 sequence (DNA): TGCGCCAGCAGCCGTGCAGAGAACACTGAAGCTTTCTTT.

In its sample, this clone was seen a few times. The chain is built from TRBV5-6 and TRBJ2-4, with a tentative D call TRBD2 (6 bases). The V gene lost 3 bases and the J gene lost 7 bases, with 17 bases spanning the gap. Germline V gene data show CDR1 as SGHDT and CDR2 as YYEEEE. There are 15 residues in the CDR3. The DNA of the CDR3 is TGTGCCAGCAGCTCGTTACACAAGGAGGGGAACATTCAGTACTTC. Translating gives CASSSLHKEGNIQYF.

This rearrangement joins TRBV10-3 to TRBJ2-1, with TRBD2 identical over 15 bases. V shed 4 bases and J 8 bases; nucleotides not matched to a gene: 9. This CDR3 region has 17 residues. Germline-derived CDR1 and CDR2 are ENHRY and SYGVKD. The CDR3 loop reads CAISVRQGLAGGHEQFF. CDR3 nucleotides: TGTGCCATCAGTGTCCGTCAGGGACTAGCGGGAGGCCATGAGCAGTTCTTC.

V is TRBV9 and J is TRBJ2-2; 11 bases map to TRBD2. The J segment lost 7 bases and the V segment lost 0 bases, leaving 8 bases of the junction unmatched. In germline, CDR1 is SGDLS, CDR2 YYNGEE. The CDR3 has 17 residues. The CDR3 DNA is TGTGCCAGCAGCGTAGAACTAGCGGGAGCTAGAGGCGGGGAGCTGTTTTTT. Amino acids: CASSVELAGARGGELFF. Full variable domain (missing parts from reference TRBV9 and TRBJ2-2): DSGVTQTPKHLITATGQRVTLRCSPRSGDLSVYWYQQSLDQGLQFLIQYYNGEERAKGNILERFSAQQFPDLHSELNLSSLELGDSALYFCASSVELAGARGGELFFGEGSRLTVL.

The chain joins TRBV2 to TRBJ1-2; TRBD1 matches at 8 bases. V shed 9 bases and J 7 bases; nucleotides not matched to a gene: 10. This CDR3 region has 13 residues. In germline, CDR1 is SNHLY, CDR2 FYNNEI. The CDR3 loop is CARGGGQGVGYTF. The CDR3 region has the DNA TGTGCCAGAGGGGGTGGACAGGGAGTTGGCTACACCTTC.

This clone was recorded a few times. This chain joins TRBV29-1 and TRBJ1-4, with D maybe TRBD1 (6 bases). The CDR3 contains 14 residues. Trimming stripped 7 bases from V and 0 bases from J, with 12 bases between. Germline CDR1 is SQVTM and CDR2 is ANQGSEA. CDR3 amino acids: CSAGTSSTNEKLFF. The CDR3 bases are TGCAGCGCCGGGACATCTTCAACTAATGAAAAACTGTTTTTT.